Listed below are T cell receptor beta chains from one sample, sequenced in a study of blood T cell repertoires in COVID-19. The repertoire was sequenced with immunoSEQ multiplex PCR; TCRdb's copy has only in-frame clones and lacks some. This table has around 150,000 clones, around 81% appearing once. The sequenced sample consisted of peripheral blood. The receptor set was obtained from an older woman with active or convalescent COVID-19. Both conserved end residues are part of each CDR3. A D gene is named only where the DNA matches it firmly. Only part of the rows carry a size: once, few, many, or a class if the clone is expanded.

clone_size | j_call | d_call | v_call | cdr3_nt | cdr3_aa
. | TRBJ2-1 | . | TRBV2 | TGTGCCAGCAGTGAGTCAGGGATCTGGAATGAGCAGTTCTTC | CASSESGIWNEQFF
. | TRBJ2-1 | . | TRBV5-4 | TGTGCCAGCAGCCTCGGGACTCTGGGGGCCTACAATGAGCAGTTCTTC | CASSLGTLGAYNEQFF
. | TRBJ2-3 | TRBD1 | TRBV5-1 | TGCGCCAGCAGCCTCCAGGGGGCGCCAGATACGCAGTATTTT | CASSLQGAPDTQYF
. | TRBJ2-7 | . | TRBV21-1 | TGTGCCAGCAGCAAAGTAATGGCTTCAGGGTACGAGCAGTACTTC | CASSKVMASGYEQYF
. | TRBJ1-1 | TRBD1 | TRBV5-1 | TGCGCCAGCAGCTGGACCGGGACAGAAGGCACTGAAGCTTTCTTT | CASSWTGTEGTEAFF
. | TRBJ1-4 | . | TRBV29-1 | TGCAGCGTGAGTGGGGGGGGTAATGAAAAACTGTTTTTT | CSVSGGGNEKLFF
. | TRBJ1-5 | TRBD1 | TRBV7-8 | TGTGCCAGCAGCTTAGGGGGACAGGGGAAGCGGCCCCAGCATTTT | CASSLGGQGKRPQHF
. | TRBJ2-5 | TRBD1 | TRBV7-2 | TGTGCCAGCAGCTTAGGTACGGGACAGGTCTTCCAAGAGACCCAGTACTTC | CASSLGTGQVFQETQYF
. | TRBJ1-3 | . | TRBV6-5 | TGTGCCAGCAGTTACAATGGGGGCTTCTCTGGAAACACCATATATTTT | CASSYNGGFSGNTIYF
. | TRBJ2-7 | TRBD2 | TRBV7-2 | TGTGCCAGCAGCTTACGGTATTTGGTAGCGGGAGGGCACTCCTACGAGCAGTACTTC | CASSLRYLVAGGHSYEQYF
few | TRBJ2-1 | . | TRBV10-3 | TGTGCCATCAGTGCGGACAGCAACGACGATGAGCAGTTCTTC | CAISADSNDDEQFF
. | TRBJ2-3 | TRBD2 | TRBV5-1 | TGCGCCAGCAGCCCGGGGGGGACCACAGATACGCAGTATTTT | CASSPGGTTDTQYF
few | TRBJ1-1 | . | TRBV19 | TGTGCCAGTAATGGCGGCCTCACGAGGGTTGGCAACACTGAAGCTTTCTTT | CASNGGLTRVGNTEAFF
. | TRBJ1-1 | . | TRBV6-1 | TGTGCCAGCAGTGAATTTGGGGGGACTGAAGCTTTCTTT | CASSEFGGTEAFF
. | TRBJ1-1 | TRBD1 | TRBV27 | TGTGCCAGCAGTTACAGGGGACTGAACACTGAAGCTTTCTTT | CASSYRGLNTEAFF
few | TRBJ2-5 | . | TRBV7-2 | TGTGCCAGCACCACATACCAAGAGACCCAGTACTTC | CASTTYQETQYF
. | TRBJ2-7 | TRBD2 | TRBV7-9 | TGTGCCAGCAGCCCGGGACTAGCGGGAGTCGAGCAGTACTTC | CASSPGLAGVEQYF
. | TRBJ2-3 | . | TRBV6-2/TRBV6-3 | TGTGCCAGCAGTTCCCAGGGGCGCCGGGATACGCAGTATTTT | CASSSQGRRDTQYF
. | TRBJ1-1 | . | TRBV27 | TGTGCCAGCAGCCCCTCTAGGGGGTCGACTGAAGCTTTCTTT | CASSPSRGSTEAFF
. | TRBJ1-1 | . | TRBV5-5 | TGTGCCAGCAGCCCCTTAGGGGGGGGGACTGAAGCTTTCTTT | CASSPLGGGTEAFF
. | TRBJ1-1 | . | TRBV5-1 | TGCGCCAGCAGCCCTCATACCGGGACATCCACTGAAGCTTTCTTT | CASSPHTGTSTEAFF
. | TRBJ1-1 | . | TRBV5-4 | TGTGCCAGCAGTCCCGGGGGAACCGAACGGACTGAAGCTTTCTTT | CASSPGGTERTEAFF
. | TRBJ2-5 | . | TRBV7-9 | TGTGCCAGCAGCTTAGAGTTGTCTAGCAGTGAGACCCAGTACTTC | CASSLELSSSETQYF
. | TRBJ1-3 | . | TRBV10-2 | TGCGCCAGTCAGGATTCCTCTGGAAACACCATATATTTT | CASQDSSGNTIYF
. | TRBJ2-2 | TRBD1 | TRBV7-2 | TGTGCCAGCAGCGCCTCGGGAACGAGGGGACAGAGGACCGGGGAGCTGTTTTTT | CASSASGTRGQRTGELFF
. | TRBJ1-2 | . | TRBV24-1 | TGTGCCACCAGTGAGGCCGGGACACACACTGGGGGCTACACCTTC | CATSEAGTHTGGYTF
. | TRBJ2-7 | TRBD2 | TRBV5-4 | TGTGCCAGCAGCTTGGCCGGCGGGAGGGCCTACGAGCAGTACTTC | CASSLAGGRAYEQYF
. | TRBJ1-2 | . | TRBV28 | TGTGCCAGCAGTTTATCAGGCAATTATGGCTACACCTTC | CASSLSGNYGYTF
once | TRBJ2-4 | TRBD2 | TRBV24-1 | TGTGCCACCAGTGAGATAGCGGGGGGCAGAAACATTCAGTACTTC | CATSEIAGGRNIQYF
. | TRBJ1-1 | TRBD1 | TRBV7-9 | TGTGCCAGCAGCTTAGGACAGGGAGGGAACACTGAAGCTTTCTTT | CASSLGQGGNTEAFF
. | TRBJ2-5 | TRBD2 | TRBV7-8 | TGTGCCAGCAGCGAGACTAGCGGGAGGGCCGGTCAAGAGACCCAGTACTTC | CASSETSGRAGQETQYF
once | TRBJ2-3 | . | TRBV29-1 | TGCAGCGTCGGTCCGGGACTCCAAACAGATACGCAGTATTTT | CSVGPGLQTDTQYF
. | TRBJ1-1 | . | TRBV5-1 | TGCGCCAGCAGCTTGGATCTCACGGCTGAAGCTTTCTTT | CASSLDLTAEAFF
. | TRBJ2-2 | . | TRBV9 | TGTGCCAGCAGCTCAGACAAGACCGGGGAGCTGTTTTTT | CASSSDKTGELFF
. | TRBJ2-2 | . | TRBV7-2 | TGTGCCAGCAGCTCTCCGGGGAGGTACACCGGGGAGCTGTTTTTT | CASSSPGRYTGELFF
. | TRBJ2-3 | . | TRBV5-6 | TGTGCCAGCAGCTTTGGGCAGGGGTCAGATACGCAGTATTTT | CASSFGQGSDTQYF
. | TRBJ2-2 | TRBD1 | TRBV5-4 | TGTGCCAGCAGCTTGCGGCGAGGACAGGGGCACGGGGAGCTGTTTTTT | CASSLRRGQGHGELFF
. | TRBJ2-7 | . | TRBV27 | TGTGCCAGCAGTGCATCTAGCGTGGCTTTGTGGGAGCAGTACTTC | CASSASSVALWEQYF
. | TRBJ2-2 | . | TRBV28 | TGTGCCAGCACCGTAAGGGCGGGCGGCGGGGAGCTGTTTTTT | CASTVRAGGGELFF
. | TRBJ1-1 | TRBD1 | TRBV5-1 | TGCGCCAGCAGTCGGGACAGGGGGGAATTGACTGAAGCTTTCTTT | CASSRDRGELTEAFF
. | TRBJ2-1 | . | TRBV11-2 | TGTGCCAGCAGCCAGCCTCCGGGAGCGCCCTACAATGAGCAGTTCTTC | CASSQPPGAPYNEQFF
many | TRBJ1-2 | . | TRBV6-6 | TGTGCCAGCAGTTACTTAGGGGTTGATGGCTACACCTTC | CASSYLGVDGYTF
. | TRBJ1-1 | TRBD1 | TRBV19 | TGTGCCAGTAGTTCTAACCGGGGGACAGGGCGAAAAACTGAAGCTTTCTTT | CASSSNRGTGRKTEAFF
few | TRBJ2-7 | TRBD1 | TRBV5-1 | TGCGCCAGCAGCTTGGGACAGGGGGACGAGCAGTACTTC | CASSLGQGDEQYF
. | TRBJ1-5 | TRBD1 | TRBV19 | TGTGCCAGCAGGGGGCTAGGAAATCAGCCCCAGCATTTT | CASRGLGNQPQHF
few | TRBJ1-5 | . | TRBV4-3 | TGCGCCAGCAGCCAAGATCTACAGGGACGGGGGCCCCAGCATTTT | CASSQDLQGRGPQHF
. | TRBJ1-1 | . | TRBV7-9 | TGTGCCAGCAGCCCCCCGACAGCGGGGACTGAAGCTTTCTTT | CASSPPTAGTEAFF
. | TRBJ2-2 | . | TRBV27 | TGTGCCAGCGCGGGACTTATGACCTGGGAGCTGTTTTTT | CASAGLMTWELFF
. | TRBJ1-1 | . | TRBV11-2 | TGTGCCAGCAGCCCAAGGCCTATCGGAGGATCTATGAACACTGAAGCTTTCTTT | CASSPRPIGGSMNTEAFF